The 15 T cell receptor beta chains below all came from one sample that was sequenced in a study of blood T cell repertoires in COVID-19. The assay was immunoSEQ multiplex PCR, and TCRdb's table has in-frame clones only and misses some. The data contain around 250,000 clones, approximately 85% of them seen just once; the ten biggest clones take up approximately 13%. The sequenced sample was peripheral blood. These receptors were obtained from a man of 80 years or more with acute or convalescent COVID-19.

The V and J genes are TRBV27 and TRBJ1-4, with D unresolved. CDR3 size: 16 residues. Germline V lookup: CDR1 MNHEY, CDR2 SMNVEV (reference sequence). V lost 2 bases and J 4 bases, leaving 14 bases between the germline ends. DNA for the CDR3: TGTGCCAGCAGTTTAGCTGGTGGAGGATTTAATGAAAAACTGTTTTTT. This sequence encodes CASSLAGGGFNEKLFF.

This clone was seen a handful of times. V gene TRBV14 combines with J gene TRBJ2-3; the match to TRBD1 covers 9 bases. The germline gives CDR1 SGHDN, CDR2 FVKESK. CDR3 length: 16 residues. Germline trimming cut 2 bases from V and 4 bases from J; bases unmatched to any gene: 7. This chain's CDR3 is CASSQLGQGSSDTQYF. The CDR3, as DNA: TGTGCCAGCAGCCAATTGGGACAGGGATCATCAGATACGCAGTATTTT.

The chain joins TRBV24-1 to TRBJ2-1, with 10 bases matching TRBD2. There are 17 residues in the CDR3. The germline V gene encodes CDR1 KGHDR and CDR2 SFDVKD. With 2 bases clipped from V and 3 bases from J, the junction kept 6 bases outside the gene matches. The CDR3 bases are TGTGCCACCAGTGATTCGAGCGGGAGGGGTGACTACAATGAGCAGTTCTTC. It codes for CATSDSSGRGDYNEQFF.

CDR3 sequence: CASSERGTPGSLNTEAFF. The CDR3 DNA is TGTGCCAGCAGCGAAAGGGGCACCCCCGGATCACTGAACACTGAAGCTTTCTTT. This chain links TRBV21-1 with TRBJ1-1; TRBD1, the table's D call, was not compared with the DNA. TRBV21-1 is annotated as a pseudogene. The CDR3 totals 18 residues.

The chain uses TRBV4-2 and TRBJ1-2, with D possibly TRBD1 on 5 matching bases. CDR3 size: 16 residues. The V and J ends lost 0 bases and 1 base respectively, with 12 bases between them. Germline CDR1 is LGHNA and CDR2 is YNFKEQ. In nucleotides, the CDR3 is TGTGCCAGCAGCCAAGATGTAGGGGATATTAACTATGGCTACACCTTC. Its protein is CASSQDVGDINYGYTF.

In nucleotides, the CDR3 is TGTGCCAGCAGTTCACAGTGGACAAACACTGAAGCTTTCTTT. Translating it yields CASSSQWTNTEAFF. The chain uses TRBV27 and TRBJ1-1, with D perhaps TRBD1 (5 bases). V was cut by 4 bases and J by 2 bases, with 11 bases left in between. The germline V gene has CDR1 MNHEY and CDR2 SMNVEV (reference sequence). CDR3 length: 14 amino acids.

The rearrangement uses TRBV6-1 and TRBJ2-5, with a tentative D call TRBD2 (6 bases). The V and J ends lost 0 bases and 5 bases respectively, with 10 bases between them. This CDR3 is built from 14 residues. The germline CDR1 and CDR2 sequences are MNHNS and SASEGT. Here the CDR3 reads CASSEAGGRETQYF. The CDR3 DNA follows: TGTGCCAGCAGTGAAGCGGGGGGTAGGGAGACCCAGTACTTC.

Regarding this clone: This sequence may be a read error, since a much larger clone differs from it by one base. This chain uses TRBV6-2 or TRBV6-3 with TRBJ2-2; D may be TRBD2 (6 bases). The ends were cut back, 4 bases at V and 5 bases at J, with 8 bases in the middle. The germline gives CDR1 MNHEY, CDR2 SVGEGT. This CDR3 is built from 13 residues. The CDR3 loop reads CASSLGGTGELFF. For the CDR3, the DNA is TGTGCCAGCAGTTTAGGAGGGACCGGGGAGCTGTTTTTT.

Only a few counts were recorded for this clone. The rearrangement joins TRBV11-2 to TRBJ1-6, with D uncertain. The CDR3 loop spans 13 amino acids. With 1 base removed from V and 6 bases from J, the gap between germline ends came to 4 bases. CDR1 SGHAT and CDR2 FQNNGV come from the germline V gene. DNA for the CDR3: TGTGCCAGCAGCTTAGTAGCTAATTCACCCCTCCACTTT. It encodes CASSLVANSPLHF.

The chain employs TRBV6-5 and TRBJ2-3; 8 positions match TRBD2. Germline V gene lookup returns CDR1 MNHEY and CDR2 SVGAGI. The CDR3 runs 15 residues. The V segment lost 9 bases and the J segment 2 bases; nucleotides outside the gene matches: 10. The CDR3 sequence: CASSSGGESTDTQYF. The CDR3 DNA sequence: TGTGCCAGTTCAAGCGGGGGAGAATCCACAGATACGCAGTATTTT.

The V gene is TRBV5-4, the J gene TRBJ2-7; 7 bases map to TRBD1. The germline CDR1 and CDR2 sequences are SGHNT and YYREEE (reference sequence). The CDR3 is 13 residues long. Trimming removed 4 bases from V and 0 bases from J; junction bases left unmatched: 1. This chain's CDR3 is CASSRQGSYEQYF. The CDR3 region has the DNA TGTGCCAGCAGCCGACAGGGCTCCTACGAGCAGTACTTC.

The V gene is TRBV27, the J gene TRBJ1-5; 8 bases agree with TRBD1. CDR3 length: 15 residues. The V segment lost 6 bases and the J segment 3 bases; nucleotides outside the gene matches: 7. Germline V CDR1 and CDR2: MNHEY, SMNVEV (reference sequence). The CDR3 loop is CASSPEDRVNQPQHF. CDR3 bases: TGTGCCAGCAGCCCAGAGGACAGGGTCAATCAGCCCCAGCATTTT.

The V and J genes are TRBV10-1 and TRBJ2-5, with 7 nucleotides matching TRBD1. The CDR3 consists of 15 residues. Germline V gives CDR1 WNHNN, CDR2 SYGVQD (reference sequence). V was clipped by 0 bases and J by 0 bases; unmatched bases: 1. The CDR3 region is CASSESTGYQETQYF. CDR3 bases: TGCGCCAGCAGTGAGTCGACAGGGTACCAAGAGACCCAGTACTTC.

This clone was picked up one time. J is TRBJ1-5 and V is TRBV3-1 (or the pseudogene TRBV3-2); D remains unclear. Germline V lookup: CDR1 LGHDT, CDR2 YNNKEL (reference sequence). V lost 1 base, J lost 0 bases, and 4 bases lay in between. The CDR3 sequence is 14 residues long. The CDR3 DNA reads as TGTGCCAGCAGCCAAGTGTATAGCAATCAGCCCCAGCATTTT. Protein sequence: CASSQVYSNQPQHF.

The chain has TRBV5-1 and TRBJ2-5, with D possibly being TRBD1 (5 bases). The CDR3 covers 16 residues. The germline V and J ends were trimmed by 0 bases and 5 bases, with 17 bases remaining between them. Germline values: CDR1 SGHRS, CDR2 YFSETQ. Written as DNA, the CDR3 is TGCGCCAGCAGCTTGGAGGGGCGTCAGCAGTACGAGACCCAGTACTTC. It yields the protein CASSLEGRQQYETQYF.